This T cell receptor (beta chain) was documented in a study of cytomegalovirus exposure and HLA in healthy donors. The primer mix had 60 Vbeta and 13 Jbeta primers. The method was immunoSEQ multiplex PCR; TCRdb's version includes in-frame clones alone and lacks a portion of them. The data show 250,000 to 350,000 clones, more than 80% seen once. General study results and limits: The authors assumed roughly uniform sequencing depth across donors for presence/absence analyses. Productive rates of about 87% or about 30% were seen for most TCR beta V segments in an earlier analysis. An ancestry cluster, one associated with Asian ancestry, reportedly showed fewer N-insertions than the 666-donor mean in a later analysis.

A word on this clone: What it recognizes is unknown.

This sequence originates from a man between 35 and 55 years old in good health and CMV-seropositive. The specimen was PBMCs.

CDR3 sequence: CASSRGSDRNYMNTEAFF. CDR3 DNA sequence: TGCGCCAGCAGCCGAGGTTCCGACAGGAATTACATGAACACTGAAGCTTTCTTT. This chain links TRBV4-1 with TRBJ1-1, with D possibly matching TRBD1 (6 bases). The CDR3 has 18 amino acids. Trimming took 4 bases from V and 0 from J, leaving 21 bases between them. The V gene's germline CDR1 is MGHRA and CDR2 YSYEKL.